Listed below are T cell receptor beta chains from one sample, sequenced in a study of T cell changes during pregnancy in multiple sclerosis. Libraries were prepared by immunoSEQ multiplex PCR; TCRdb keeps only in-frame clonotypes and omits some of them. The sample has about 92,000 clones, 85% to 95% seen once. Sequencing was performed on peripheral blood, taken in the first trimester of pregnancy. These receptors all come from a female donor with multiple sclerosis, enrolled in a pregnancy study. CDR3s include the opening cysteine and the closing phenylalanine or tryptophan. The D gene is left open where the match is weak. Only part of the rows carry a size: once, few, many, or a class if the clone is expanded.

d_gene	v_gene	abundance	j_gene	CDR3nt	CDR3aa
.	TRBV6-4	once	TRBJ1-2	TGTGCCAACCCGGGAGGTCGAGGCTACACCTTC	CANPGGRGYTF
TRBD2	TRBV9	.	TRBJ2-3	TGTGCCAGCAGCTATATGGGAGGGTACACAGATACGCAGTATTTT	CASSYMGGYTDTQYF
.	TRBV29-1	.	TRBJ2-7	TGCAGCGTTACCGGGGGTACGGACGAGCAGTACTTC	CSVTGGTDEQYF
TRBD2	TRBV5-1	.	TRBJ2-1	TGCGCCAGCAGCACACGAGGACTAGCGGCTGAGCAGTTCTTC	CASSTRGLAAEQFF
.	TRBV5-4	.	TRBJ1-2	TGTGCCAGCAGTGGGGGGGAATCCTATGGCTACACCTTC	CASSGGESYGYTF
TRBD2	TRBV28	.	TRBJ2-1	TGTGCCAGCAGTCCAAGGACCGGGGGGGGCGGTGGTGAGCAGTTCTTC	CASSPRTGGGGGEQFF
.	TRBV27	once	TRBJ2-1	TGTGCCAGCAGTTTATTTGGGGGGAAGAATGAGCAGTTCTTC	CASSLFGGKNEQFF
.	TRBV4-3	.	TRBJ2-5	TGCGCCAGCAGCCAAGATTCAGGACTACAAGAGACCCAGTACTTC	CASSQDSGLQETQYF
TRBD2	TRBV5-4	.	TRBJ2-1	TGTGCCAGCAGCTTGATGGGACTAGCGGGGGGTTCCGGTGAGTTCTTC	CASSLMGLAGGSGEFF
TRBD1	TRBV6-5	.	TRBJ1-1	TGTGCCAGCAGTTCCAGGGGGGCGAACACTGAAGCTTTCTTT	CASSSRGANTEAFF
.	TRBV18	.	TRBJ1-1	TGTGCCAGCTCACCACCAAACGGTTTGCCTGAAGCTTTCTTT	CASSPPNGLPEAFF